The text below deals with one T cell receptor beta chain. Its target is not known. This record comes from a study of OX40 agonist ivuxolimab in advanced cancers. Study-level background: Cohort: about 80% men, mean age approximately 60, aged about 20 to 80. Findings of the study overall: Determination of antigen specificity was not performed for the expanded peripheral T cells. Expansion of clones was among the lowest in partial responders at 0.1-3.0 mg/kg. Low normalized clonal expansion also occurred in some nonresponding patients.

V gave up 0 bases and J gave up 3 bases, with 11 bases separating them. CDR3 length: 15 amino acids. Germline CDR1 reads LGHNA; CDR2 reads YSLEER. Here immunoSEQ multiplex PCR was the method, and the copy in TCRdb shows in-frame clones only, minus some. The sample holds some 110,000 clones, 92% seen once. The chain uses TRBV4-3 and TRBJ1-2; possible D gene TRBD1, 6 bases. This TCR came from an adult with an advanced solid tumor such as melanoma, head and neck, liver or kidney cancer. The sample in question was CD4+ or CD8+ T cells sorted from blood, obtained in a trial of the OX40 agonist ivuxolimab. The CDR3 spells CASSQEDSHYYGYTF. The DNA of the CDR3 is TGCGCCAGCAGCCAAGAGGACAGCCACTACTATGGCTACACCTTC.